These T cell receptor beta chains were read from a single sample in a study of beta chain features in type 1 diabetes. Measured with immunoSEQ multiplex PCR; TCRdb has only the in-frame clones, and not every one. The sample consists of around 320,000 clones, approximately 15% of them appearing once. Sequenced: central memory CD4+ T cells from blood. These receptors all stem from a man younger than 45 in good health. Both conserved end residues are part of each CDR3. The order of the fields is clone size, V gene, D gene, J gene, CDR3 protein, CDR3 DNA. A D gene is named only where the DNA matches it firmly. Rows may omit the clone size; those that give it use once, few, many or a size class.

.	TRBV5-5	TRBD2	TRBJ2-7	CASSVSGGLSYEQYF	TGTGCCAGCAGCGTAAGCGGGGGGCTCTCCTACGAGCAGTACTTC
.	TRBV6-5	.	TRBJ2-5	CASSERIRETQYF	TGTGCCAGCAGTGAAAGGATAAGAGAGACCCAGTACTTC
.	TRBV7-2	TRBD2	TRBJ2-1	CASSPSLDGLAGAAGQFF	TGTGCCAGCAGCCCGAGTTTGGACGGACTAGCGGGAGCAGCCGGGCAGTTCTTC
few	TRBV5-4	.	TRBJ2-2	CASSHGQSANTGELFF	TGTGCCAGCAGCCACGGGCAGTCCGCGAACACCGGGGAGCTGTTTTTT
few	TRBV5-6	.	TRBJ1-1	CASSLGRDTEAFF	TGTGCCAGCAGCTTGGGTAGGGACACTGAAGCTTTCTTT
few	TRBV7-2	TRBD2	TRBJ2-3	CASSRPIAGGLDTQYF	TGTGCCAGCAGCCGACCCATAGCGGGGGGGTTGGATACGCAGTATTTT
few	TRBV5-8	TRBD2	TRBJ2-3	CASRVGGMSTDTQYF	TGTGCCAGCAGGGTCGGGGGGATGAGCACAGATACGCAGTATTTT
.	TRBV6-1	.	TRBJ1-5	CASRRSGQPQHF	TGTGCCAGCAGGCGGTCAGGACAGCCCCAGCATTTT
few	TRBV30	.	TRBJ2-5	CAWGRRGFDGETQYF	TGTGCCTGGGGGCGTAGAGGGTTCGACGGAGAGACCCAGTACTTC
few	TRBV7-3	.	TRBJ2-1	CASSPFRDHGEQFF	TGTGCCAGCAGCCCCTTTAGGGATCATGGTGAGCAGTTCTTC
few	TRBV11-3	.	TRBJ1-5	CASSLDRAPQHF	TGTGCCAGCAGCTTAGACAGGGCCCCCCAGCATTTT
few	TRBV27	.	TRBJ2-2	CASKIQPVNTGELFF	TGTGCCAGCAAAATCCAGCCAGTGAACACCGGGGAGCTGTTTTTT
.	TRBV11-2	TRBD2	TRBJ2-3	CASSLLSGGADTQYF	TGTGCCAGCAGCTTACTGAGCGGGGGGGCAGATACGCAGTATTTT
few	TRBV5-6	.	TRBJ1-2	CASSLTDTLGYTF	TGTGCCAGCAGCTTAACAGATACTCTCGGCTACACCTTC
.	TRBV4-1	.	TRBJ1-2	CASSQNLQGGNYGYTF	TGCGCCAGCAGCCAAAACTTACAGGGAGGCAATTATGGCTACACCTTC
.	TRBV27	.	TRBJ2-1	CASSKPSGVYNEQFF	TGTGCCAGCAGTAAACCCTCGGGGGTCTACAATGAGCAGTTCTTC
.	TRBV6-5	TRBD2	TRBJ2-7	CASCGGSPYEQYF	TGTGCCAGCTGCGGGGGGTCCCCCTACGAGCAGTACTTC
few	TRBV4-3	.	TRBJ2-7	CASSQDYGQGNEQYF	TGCGCCAGCAGCCAAGATTATGGGCAGGGTAACGAGCAGTACTTC
.	TRBV7-8	TRBD1	TRBJ1-2	CASSLAGTVYGYTF	TGTGCCAGCAGCTTAGCCGGGACAGTCTATGGCTACACCTTC
few	TRBV6-1	.	TRBJ1-5	CASSEVLSGSGQPQHF	TGTGCCAGCAGTGAAGTTTTGTCGGGTTCGGGCCAGCCCCAGCATTTT
few	TRBV7-2	.	TRBJ2-3	CASSFSTGSGNTQYF	TGTGCCAGCAGCTTTTCCACAGGGTCAGGAAATACGCAGTATTTT
.	TRBV27	.	TRBJ1-1	CASSLGVDTEAFF	TGTGCCAGCAGTTTAGGCGTCGACACTGAAGCTTTCTTT
.	TRBV7-9	TRBD1	TRBJ1-2	CASSLESVWTGYGYTF	TGTGCCAGCAGCTTAGAATCGGTATGGACAGGCTATGGCTACACCTTC
few	TRBV7-2	.	TRBJ1-2	CASTLTPRWGYTF	TGTGCCAGCACCTTAACCCCCAGATGGGGCTACACCTTC
few	TRBV6-4	TRBD2	TRBJ2-2	CASWREERTGELFF	TGTGCCAGCTGGCGGGAGGAAAGGACCGGGGAGCTGTTTTTT
.	TRBV6-6	TRBD1	TRBJ1-2	CASSPRGQGGYGYTF	TGTGCCAGCAGTCCCCGTGGACAGGGTGGCTATGGCTACACCTTC
.	TRBV6-5	TRBD1	TRBJ2-4	CASSQGAMENIQYF	TGTGCCAGCAGCCAGGGGGCGATGGAAAACATTCAGTACTTC
once	TRBV7-9	.	TRBJ2-1	CASSRLGQDYNEQFF	TGTGCCAGCAGCCGATTAGGGCAGGATTACAATGAGCAGTTCTTC
.	TRBV7-2	.	TRBJ2-3	CASSLEGTYQYTQYF	TGTGCCAGCAGCCTAGAAGGGACGTACCAGTATACGCAGTATTTT
few	TRBV2	.	TRBJ1-2	CASSERGSYGYTF	TGTGCCAGCAGTGAACGGGGGTCATACGGCTACACCTTC